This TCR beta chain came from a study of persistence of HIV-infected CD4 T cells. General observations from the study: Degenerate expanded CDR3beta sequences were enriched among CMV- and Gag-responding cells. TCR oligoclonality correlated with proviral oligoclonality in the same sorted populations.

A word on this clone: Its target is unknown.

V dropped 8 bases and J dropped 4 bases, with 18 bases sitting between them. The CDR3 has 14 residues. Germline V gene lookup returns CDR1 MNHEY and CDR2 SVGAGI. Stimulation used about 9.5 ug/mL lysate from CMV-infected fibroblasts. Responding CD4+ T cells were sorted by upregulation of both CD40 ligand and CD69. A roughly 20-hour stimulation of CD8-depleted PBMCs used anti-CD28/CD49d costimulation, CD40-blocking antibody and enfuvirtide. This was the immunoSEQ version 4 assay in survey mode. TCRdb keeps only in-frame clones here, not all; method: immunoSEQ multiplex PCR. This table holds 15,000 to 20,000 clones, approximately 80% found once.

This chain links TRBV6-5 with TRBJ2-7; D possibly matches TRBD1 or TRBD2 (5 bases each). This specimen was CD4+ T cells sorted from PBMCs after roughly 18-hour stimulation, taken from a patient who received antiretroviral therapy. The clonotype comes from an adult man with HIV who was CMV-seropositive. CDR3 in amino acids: CASSRDPGWYEQYF. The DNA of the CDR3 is TGTGCCAGCTCCCGGGACCCCGGGTGGTACGAGCAGTACTTC.